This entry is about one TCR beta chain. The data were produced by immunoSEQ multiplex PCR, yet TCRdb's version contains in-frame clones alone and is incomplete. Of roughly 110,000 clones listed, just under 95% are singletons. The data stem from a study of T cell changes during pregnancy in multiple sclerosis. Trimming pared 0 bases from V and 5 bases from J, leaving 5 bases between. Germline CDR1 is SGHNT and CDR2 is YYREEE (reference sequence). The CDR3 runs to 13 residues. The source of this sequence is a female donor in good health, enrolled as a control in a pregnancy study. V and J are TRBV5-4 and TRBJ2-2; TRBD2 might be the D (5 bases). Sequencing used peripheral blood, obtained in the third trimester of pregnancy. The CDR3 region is CASSLAGTGELFF. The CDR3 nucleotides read TGTGCCAGCAGCTTGGCGGGGACCGGGGAGCTGTTTTTT.